A single sample is the source of the 25 T cell receptor beta chains below, sequenced in a study of T-cell reconstitution after alpha-beta-depleted transplantation in children. Preparing the TCRbeta library involved the use of unique molecular identifiers. TCRdb re-called the PCR reads through MiXCR, storing one row per CDR3 protein. The sample yields approximately 170,000 distinct CDR3 sequences, roughly 10% seen once. The material was PBMCs, obtained before TCRalphabeta/CD19-depleted stem cell transplant. Receptor source: a boy younger than 10 with acute myeloid leukemia, due to receive a stem cell transplant.

In its sample, this clonotype was seen many times. The V and J genes are TRBV5-1 and TRBJ2-5; tentatively, D is TRBD1 (5 bases). Germline CDR1 SGHRS, CDR2 YFSETQ. The V gene lost 2 bases and the J gene lost 9 bases, with 8 bases spanning the gap. The CDR3 runs to 11 residues. Written as DNA, the CDR3 is TGCGCCAGCAGCTTTATACAGGCCCAGTACTTC. Translating it yields CASSFIQAQYF.

This clonotype occurred many times. The junction and the germline gene differ at one end; a read error may be behind it. This chain uses TRBV5-1 with TRBJ2-5; D is unclear. The CDR3 is 11 residues long. Germline V gives CDR1 SGHRS, CDR2 YFSETQ. CDR3 loop: CASSSQETQYF. As DNA, the CDR3 is TGTGCCAGCAGCTCCCAGGAGACCCAGTACTTC.

This clonotype was detected many times. The rearrangement joins TRBV29-1 to TRBJ2-5, with 10 positions matching TRBD2. V trimming: 4 bases; J trimming: 5 bases; junction bases outside the gene matches: 16. Germline CDR1 SQVTM, CDR2 ANQGSEA. This CDR3 has 17 amino acids. CDR3 sequence reads: CSVGEAGGPPIQETQYF. The CDR3 DNA is TGCAGCGTTGGAGAAGCGGGAGGGCCCCCGATCCAGGAGACCCAGTACTTC.

This clonotype was found many times. V usage is TRBV20-1 and J usage is TRBJ2-3; 10 nucleotides agree with TRBD1. This CDR3 has 21 residues. CDR1 and CDR2 (germline): DFQATT, SNEGSKA (reference sequence). The V segment lost 1 base and the J segment 2 bases; nucleotides outside the gene matches: 21. CDR3 sequence reads: CSARVTRRRQGAPPNTDTQYF. The CDR3 DNA reads TGCAGTGCTAGAGTAACCCGAAGAAGACAGGGGGCGCCCCCAAACACAGATACGCAGTATTTT.

The chain employs TRBV20-1 and TRBJ2-5; tentatively, D is TRBD2 (5 bases). In germline, CDR1 is DFQATT, CDR2 SNEGSKA (reference sequence). The CDR3 has 17 residues. V was pared by 0 bases and J by 4 bases, with 21 bases between. CDR3 DNA sequence: TGCAGTGCTAGAGATCCCCCTGGGAGCAATAGGCGAGAGACCCAGTACTTC. Its protein is CSARDPPGSNRRETQYF.

This clonotype came up many times. The chain uses TRBV6-5 and TRBJ2-1; no clear D. Per the germline V gene, CDR1 is MNHEY and CDR2 is SVGAGI. The CDR3 loop spans 13 amino acids. Trimming left V 0 bases short and J 10 bases short, with 10 bases between. The CDR3 reads CASSYSSAREQFF. In nucleotides, the CDR3 is TGTGCCAGCAGTTACTCGTCCGCTCGGGAGCAGTTCTTC.

This clonotype has ten or more counts. The genes are TRBV28 and TRBJ2-2; 11 positions agree with TRBD2. This CDR3 is built from 15 residues. Germline trimming cut 5 bases from V and 4 bases from J; bases unmatched to any gene: 3. Germline CDR1 reads MDHEN; CDR2 reads SYDVKM. For the CDR3, the DNA is TGTGCCAGCAGTCCTAGCGGGAGGATCACCGGGGAGCTGTTTTTT. Protein: CASSPSGRITGELFF.

This clonotype is medium-sized (0.01 to 0.1%). The chain combines TRBV20-1 with TRBJ2-1; D unresolved. The V gene's germline CDR1 is DFQATT and CDR2 SNEGSKA (reference sequence). This CDR3 has 11 residues. Trimming left V 3 bases short and J 2 bases short, with 2 bases between. The CDR3 protein is CSARPYNEQFF. CDR3 sequence (DNA): TGCAGTGCTAGGCCCTACAATGAGCAGTTCTTC.

This clonotype occurred many times. CDR3 region: CASSQGGTLVNEQYF. For the CDR3, the DNA is TGTGCCAGCAGCCAGGGGGGAACCCTGGTCAACGAGCAGTACTTC. The chain uses TRBV3-1 and TRBJ2-7; a weak D match, TRBD2 (6 bases). The CDR3 totals 15 residues. V gave up 3 bases and J gave up 5 bases, with 17 bases separating them. CDR1 is LGHDT, CDR2 YNNKEL, per germline (reference sequence).

This clonotype was detected ten times or more. This chain joins TRBV6-1 and TRBJ2-3; 7 nucleotides agree with TRBD1. J lost 1 base, V lost 5 bases, and 6 bases had no gene match. Germline CDR1 reads MNHNS; CDR2 reads SASEGT. This CDR3 has 15 residues. The CDR3 spells CASSTHRGGTDTQYF. The CDR3 DNA reads TGTGCCAGCAGTACCCACAGGGGAGGCACAGATACGCAGTATTTT.

At least ten counts were recorded for this clonotype. The CDR3 sequence: CAERFDSQETQYF. CDR3 nucleotide sequence: TGTGCCGAACGATTCGACAGCCAAGAGACCCAGTACTTC. The gene calls are TRBV30 and TRBJ2-5; a possible D gene is TRBD1 (5 bases). V shed 8 bases and J shed 1 base, with 14 bases lying between them. Per the germline V gene, CDR1 is GTSNPN and CDR2 is SVGIG (reference sequence). The CDR3 loop spans 13 amino acids.

This clonotype was recorded many times. The genes are TRBV7-8 and TRBJ2-1; unclear D gene. The CDR3 runs to 15 residues. V lost 6 bases to trimming and J lost 0 bases, with 12 bases between them. CDR1 SGHVS and CDR2 FQNEAQ come from the germline V gene. The CDR3 nucleotides read TGTGCCAGCAGTTCGATCTTAAGCTCCTACAATGAGCAGTTCTTC. Amino acids: CASSSILSSYNEQFF. The variable domain in full, with the rest retrieved from reference TRBV7-8 and TRBJ2-1, is GAGVSQSPRYKVAKRGQDVALRCDPISGHVSLFWYQQALGQGPEFLTYFQNEAQLDKSGLPSDRFFAERPEGSVSTLKIQRTQQEDSAVYLCASSSILSSYNEQFFGPGTRLTVL.

Many counts were recorded for this clonotype. The rearrangement uses TRBV10-2 and TRBJ1-1; D gene uncertain. Germline V gene lookup returns CDR1 WSHSY and CDR2 SAAADI. The CDR3 is 15 residues long. Deletions cut 8 bases from V and 0 bases from J, with 16 bases between. The CDR3 reads CASGDMNLMNTEAFF. CDR3 DNA: TGCGCCAGCGGGGATATGAACCTCATGAACACTGAAGCTTTCTTT.

This clonotype has just one count. A read error may be the cause here, since a much bigger clone is one base away. The J gene is TRBJ1-1, the V gene TRBV28, with D possibly matching TRBD1 (6 bases). Looked up from germline, CDR1 is MDHEN and CDR2 is SYDVKM. CDR3 length equals 15 residues. The CDR3 sequence is CASSPGGAGNAEAFF. As DNA, the CDR3 is TGTGCCAGCAGCCCCGGGGGGGCCGGGAACGCTGAAGCTTTCTTT. The full variable domain, its missing parts supplied by reference TRBV28 and TRBJ1-1, is DVKVTQSSRYLVKRTGEKVFLECVQDMDHENMFWYRQDPGLGLRLIYFSYDVKMKEKGDIPEGYSVSREKKERFSLILESASTNQTSMYLCASSPGGAGNAEAFFGQGTRLTVV.

The chain combines TRBV20-1 with TRBJ2-7, with 8 bases identical to TRBD1. Per germline, CDR1 DFQATT and CDR2 SNEGSKA (reference sequence). CDR3 length: 14 residues. Trimming removed 0 bases from V and 5 bases from J; junction bases left unmatched: 6. CDR3 in DNA: TGCAGTGCTAGAGATAGGACAGGGTGGAACGAGCAGTACGTC. Its translation is CSARDRTGWNEQYV.

In this sample, this clonotype turned up many times. The chain has TRBV12-3 or TRBV12-4 and TRBJ2-2; 7 bases agree with TRBD1. There are 14 residues in the CDR3. Trimming at V came to 11 bases and at J to 3 bases, leaving 9 bases not matched to a gene. The CDR3 protein is CAGARDSYTGELFF. CDR3 in DNA: TGTGCCGGGGCCCGGGACAGCTACACCGGGGAGCTGTTTTTT.

This chain uses TRBV28 with TRBJ2-7, with 11 bases matching TRBD2. V shed 1 base, J shed 3 bases, and the junction held 5 bases outside the gene matches. CDR1 and CDR2 (germline): MDHEN, SYDVKM. The CDR3 runs to 16 residues. The DNA of the CDR3 is TGTGCCAGCAGTTTATACGGGACTAGCGGTTACTACGAGCAGTACTTC. It yields the protein CASSLYGTSGYYEQYF.

This clonotype was observed at least ten times. The chain uses TRBV5-1 and TRBJ2-2; either TRBD1 or TRBD2 may supply D (5 bases each). The germline CDR1 and CDR2 sequences are SGHRS and YFSETQ. V was clipped by 9 bases and J by 0 bases, with 12 bases between them. The CDR3 runs 14 residues. This CDR3 reads CATRDGPNTGELFF. The CDR3, as DNA: TGCGCCACTCGGGACGGGCCGAACACCGGGGAGCTGTTTTTT.

The table lists this clonotype with many counts. V is TRBV11-2 and J is TRBJ1-1; a possible D gene is TRBD1 (6 bases). Deletions cut 8 bases from V and 1 base from J, with 20 bases between. Germline values: CDR1 SGHAT, CDR2 FQNNGV. The length of the CDR3 is 16 residues. This CDR3 is CASLLNVGGQNTEAFF. The CDR3 coding sequence is TGTGCCAGCCTACTAAACGTGGGGGGGCAGAACACTGAAGCTTTCTTT.

Many counts were recorded for this clonotype. This sequence joins TRBV6-5 and TRBJ2-2; D gene unclear. Germline values: CDR1 MNHEY, CDR2 SVGAGI. The CDR3 runs 16 residues. V was shortened by 0 bases and J by 0 bases, with 8 bases between the two germline ends. CDR3 region: CASSYSGRSNTGELFF. Written as DNA, the CDR3 is TGTGCCAGCAGTTACTCAGGGCGATCGAACACCGGGGAGCTGTTTTTT.

This clonotype was found many times. The V call is TRBV27, the J call TRBJ1-6; 8 positions match TRBD1. Germline assignment: CDR1 MNHEY and CDR2 SMNVEV (reference sequence). The CDR3 totals 15 residues. J gave up 6 bases and V 6 bases, and 7 bases lay outside the gene matches. The DNA for the CDR3 is TGTGCCAGCAGACCCGGGACAGGTTTTAATTCACCCCTCCACTTT. This codes for CASRPGTGFNSPLHF.

This clonotype was seen at least ten times. The gene calls are TRBV7-2 and TRBJ2-5; 7 nucleotides align to TRBD2. Trimming removed 4 bases from V and 0 bases from J; junction bases left unmatched: 2. This CDR3 is built from 14 residues. Per germline, CDR1 SGHTA and CDR2 FQGNSA. The CDR3 is CASSWGGNQETQYF. For the CDR3, the DNA is TGTGCCAGCAGCTGGGGGGGGAACCAAGAGACCCAGTACTTC.

This clonotype was seen ten or more times. This chain joins TRBV24-1 and TRBJ2-1, with 14 positions matching TRBD2. This CDR3 is 17 amino acids long. Germline-derived CDR1 and CDR2 are KGHDR and SFDVKD. V shed 4 bases, J shed 9 bases, and the junction held 10 bases outside the gene matches. In nucleotides, the CDR3 is TGTGCCACCAGTGACCCCGGGACTAGCGGGAGATCGGGTGAGCAGTTCTTC. It yields the protein CATSDPGTSGRSGEQFF.

In its sample, this clonotype was seen many times. V is TRBV14 and J is TRBJ2-4; tentatively, D is TRBD1 or TRBD2 (5 bases each). The CDR3 spans 15 residues. V lost 2 bases, J lost 4 bases, and 12 bases lay in between. Looked up from germline, CDR1 is SGHDN and CDR2 is FVKESK. As DNA, the CDR3 is TGTGCCAGCAGCCAACCCGGGACGGCTAAAAACATTCAGTACTTC. Amino acid sequence: CASSQPGTAKNIQYF. Full variable domain (outside the CDR3, taken from reference TRBV14 and TRBJ2-4): EAGVTQFPSHSVIEKGQTVTLRCDPISGHDNLYWYRRVMGKEIKFLLHFVKESKQDESGMPNNRFLAERTGGTYSTLKVQPAELEDSGVYFCASSQPGTAKNIQYFGAGTRLSVL.

This clonotype appeared many times. The gene calls are TRBV7-9 and TRBJ1-1, with 7 bases lining up with TRBD1. With 0 bases clipped from V and 5 bases from J, the junction kept 6 bases outside the gene matches. Looked up from germline, CDR1 is SEHNR and CDR2 is FQNEAQ (reference sequence). The CDR3 has 15 residues. The CDR3 DNA sequence: TGTGCCAGCAGCTTAGCGGGAGGGGGCAGGACTGAAGCTTTCTTT. Translating it yields CASSLAGGGRTEAFF.